The present entry profiles one TCR beta chain with its context. The antigen is not known. Both 60 Vbeta primers and 13 Jbeta primers went into the PCR. Using immunoSEQ multiplex PCR, the repertoire was profiled, and TCRdb retains in-frame clones only, with some absent. The sample lists approximately 67,000 clones; approximately 67% were seen once. The data were taken from a study of cytomegalovirus exposure and HLA in healthy donors. Study conclusions and caveats: While the bulk of TCR sequences proved rare, some public TCRs turned up in many donors. In a later analysis, TCR beta V- and J-gene trimming showed a link to a missense DCLRE1C variant. Analysis performed later showed TCR beta chains linked to HLA being more clonally expanded than equally common others. The presence/absence work took it that sequencing depth was about the same across donors.

The TCR sequence derives from a woman under 40 in good health and CMV-seronegative. Sequenced material: PBMCs.

The CDR3 DNA reads as TGTGCCAGCAGCCTTGGACAGGGGCATAATGAAAAACTGTTTTTT. Amino acids: CASSLGQGHNEKLFF. This rearrangement joins TRBV11-2 to TRBJ1-4; 9 nucleotides align to TRBD1. Germline-derived CDR1 and CDR2 are SGHAT and FQNNGV. The CDR3 extends over 15 amino acids. Trimming removed 5 bases from V and 4 bases from J; junction bases left unmatched: 5.